A selection of T cell receptor beta chains follows, all from one sample in a study of T cells after yellow fever vaccination. TCRdb re-derived calls from the 5' RACE reads in MiXCR, one entry per CDR3 protein. The sample carries over 300,000 distinct CDR3 sequences, around 4% recorded once. The sequences come from PBMCs, collected on the day of the yellow fever booster vaccination. Receptors originate from a man aged 18 to 29 who received the YFV17D yellow fever vaccine. The CDR3 runs from the conserved cysteine through the conserved F or W. The D gene is left open where the match is weak. The size entry is marked missing in some rows and otherwise reads once, few, many or a size class.

CASRIGGADGYTF,TGTGCCAGCAGGATAGGGGGCGCCGATGGCTACACCTTC,13,TRBJ1-2,TRBV12-3/TRBV12-4,few,TRBD1
CASSLQTGRNQPQHF,TGTGCCAGTAGTTTGCAGACAGGGCGGAATCAGCCCCAGCATTTT,15,TRBJ1-5,TRBV19,many,TRBD1
CASSTDPREETQYF,TGTGCCAGCAGCACGGACCCCCGCGAAGAGACCCAGTACTTC,14,TRBJ2-5,TRBV12-3/TRBV12-4,NA,NA
CASSLSGPNEQFF,TGTGCCAGCAGCCTTAGCGGTCCCAATGAGCAGTTCTTC,13,TRBJ2-1,TRBV14,many,NA
CSAGSNEQFF,TGCAGTGCAGGGTCCAATGAGCAGTTCTTC,10,TRBJ2-1,TRBV20-1,many,NA
CASSLGRGASGPQHF,TGTGCCAGCAGCTTAGGGAGGGGGGCGTCAGGGCCCCAGCATTTT,15,TRBJ1-5,TRBV11-2,many,NA
CASSDKGLAASTDTQYF,TGTGCCAGCAGCGACAAAGGACTAGCGGCTAGCACAGATACGCAGTATTTT,17,TRBJ2-3,TRBV9,few,TRBD2
CASSHPGDPPVPIYTDTQYF,TGTGCCAGCAGCCATCCCGGGGATCCCCCTGTCCCGATTTACACAGATACGCAGTATTTT,20,TRBJ2-3,TRBV3-1,many,NA
CASGLVGGGFSTDTQYF,TGTGCCAGCGGCCTCGTAGGAGGGGGGTTCAGCACAGATACGCAGTATTTT,17,TRBJ2-3,TRBV7-2,NA,NA
CAISEGGTRGGYEQYF,TGTGCCATCAGTGAGGGAGGGACACGGGGAGGCTACGAGCAGTACTTC,16,TRBJ2-7,TRBV10-3,many,NA
CASSQDPRVREETQYF,TGTGCCAGCAGCCAAGATCCTCGGGTGCGGGAAGAGACCCAGTACTTC,16,TRBJ2-5,TRBV3-1,many,NA
CASSSNRGRIGNEQFF,TGTGCCAGCAGCTCCAACAGGGGAAGGATTGGCAATGAGCAGTTCTTC,16,TRBJ2-1,TRBV11-2,few,TRBD1
CAISEGQGDQPQHF,TGTGCCATCAGTGAAGGACAGGGAGATCAGCCCCAGCATTTT,14,TRBJ1-5,TRBV10-3,NA,TRBD1
CASSRGTGKWDEQYF,TGTGCCAGCAGCCGAGGGACAGGGAAGTGGGACGAGCAGTACTTC,15,TRBJ2-7,TRBV3-1,few,TRBD1
CASSYTPGTRDNEQFF,TGTGCCAGCAGTTACACCCCCGGGACTAGGGACAATGAGCAGTTCTTC,16,TRBJ2-1,TRBV6-2/TRBV6-3,many,TRBD2
CASRGLWGEPNYGYTF,TGTGCCAGCAGGGGATTGTGGGGAGAGCCTAACTATGGCTACACCTTC,16,TRBJ1-2,TRBV27,many,NA
CASSPTPGAYQETQYF,TGTGCCAGCAGCCCAACTCCGGGAGCCTACCAAGAGACCCAGTACTTC,16,TRBJ2-5,TRBV14,many,NA
CSVEAENNEQFF,TGCAGCGTTGAGGCTGAAAACAATGAGCAGTTCTTC,12,TRBJ2-1,TRBV29-1,many,NA
CASSLTASYNEQFF,TGCGCCAGCAGCTTGACGGCATCCTACAATGAGCAGTTCTTC,14,TRBJ2-1,TRBV5-1,many,NA
CSARDRQRAYNEQFF,TGCAGTGCTAGAGATAGGCAGCGGGCCTACAATGAGCAGTTCTTC,15,TRBJ2-1,TRBV20-1,many,NA
CASSFLTGDLKETQYF,TGTGCCAGCAGTTTCCTTACCGGGGATCTCAAAGAGACCCAGTACTTC,16,TRBJ2-5,TRBV12-3/TRBV12-4,many,NA
CSVDLRREKGTYEQYF,TGCAGCGTTGACCTCAGGAGGGAAAAAGGCACCTACGAGCAGTACTTC,16,TRBJ2-7,TRBV29-1,few,NA
CASSPQVRNTEAFF,TGTGCCAGCAGCCCGCAGGTACGGAACACTGAAGCTTTCTTT,14,TRBJ1-1,TRBV7-2,few,NA
CASSSNQVGTEAFF,TGTGCCAGCAGCTCCAACCAGGTCGGCACTGAAGCTTTCTTT,14,TRBJ1-1,TRBV5-5,many,NA
CASSQTRLAGGNNEQFF,TGCGCCAGCAGCCAAACTCGCCTAGCGGGGGGTAACAATGAGCAGTTCTTC,17,TRBJ2-1,TRBV5-1,NA,TRBD2
CASSQDPVLYGYTF,TGCGCCAGCAGCCAAGATCCGGTTCTCTATGGCTACACCTTC,14,TRBJ1-2,TRBV4-1,many,NA
CAISESKGAKNIQYF,TGTGCCATCAGTGAGTCGAAGGGGGCCAAAAACATTCAGTACTTC,15,TRBJ2-4,TRBV10-3,many,NA
CASSLRGLAGNEQFF,TGTGCCAGCAGTTTAAGGGGTCTAGCGGGAAATGAGCAGTTCTTC,15,TRBJ2-1,TRBV12-3/TRBV12-4,few,TRBD2
CASRILAGTGELFF,TGTGCCAGCAGAATACTGGCGGGAACCGGGGAGCTGTTTTTT,14,TRBJ2-2,TRBV6-5,many,NA
CASSFRTGEARGQPQHF,TGTGCCAGCAGCTTCCGGACAGGGGAGGCGAGGGGTCAGCCCCAGCATTTT,17,TRBJ1-5,TRBV7-3,NA,TRBD1
CSVEVSGGGTEAFF,TGCAGCGTTGAAGTTTCCGGCGGGGGCACTGAAGCTTTCTTT,14,TRBJ1-1,TRBV29-1,few,NA
CASSYPQRSTGELFF,TGTGCCAGCAGTTACCCTCAGCGGTCGACCGGGGAGCTGTTTTTT,15,TRBJ2-2,TRBV6-6,few,NA